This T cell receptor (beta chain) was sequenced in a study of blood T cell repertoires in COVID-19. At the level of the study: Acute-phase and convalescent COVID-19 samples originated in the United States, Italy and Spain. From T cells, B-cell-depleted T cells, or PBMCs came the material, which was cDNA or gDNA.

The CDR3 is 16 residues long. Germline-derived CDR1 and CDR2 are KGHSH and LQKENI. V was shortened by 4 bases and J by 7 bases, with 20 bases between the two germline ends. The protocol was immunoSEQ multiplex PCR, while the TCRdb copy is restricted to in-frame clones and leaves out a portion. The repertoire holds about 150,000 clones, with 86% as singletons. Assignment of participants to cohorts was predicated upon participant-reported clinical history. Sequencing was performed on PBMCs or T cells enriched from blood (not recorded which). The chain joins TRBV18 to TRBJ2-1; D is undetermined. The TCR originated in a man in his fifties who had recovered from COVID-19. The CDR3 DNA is TGTGCCAGCTCACAACCGGGTTTTGGGCCCCGGAATGAGCAGTTCTTC. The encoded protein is CASSQPGFGPRNEQFF.